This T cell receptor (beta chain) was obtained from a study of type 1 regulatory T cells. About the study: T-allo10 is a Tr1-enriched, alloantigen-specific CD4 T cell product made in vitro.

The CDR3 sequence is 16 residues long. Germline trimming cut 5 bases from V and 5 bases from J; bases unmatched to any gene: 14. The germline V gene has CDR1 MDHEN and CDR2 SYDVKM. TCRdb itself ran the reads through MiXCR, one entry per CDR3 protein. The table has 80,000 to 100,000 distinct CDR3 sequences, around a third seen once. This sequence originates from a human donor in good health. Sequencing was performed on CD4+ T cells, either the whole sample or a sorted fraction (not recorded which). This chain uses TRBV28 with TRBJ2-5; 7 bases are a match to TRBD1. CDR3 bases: TGTGCCAGCAGTCAACAACCGTTACAGGGGTGGGAGACCCAGTACTTC. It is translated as CASSQQPLQGWETQYF.